The TCR beta chain under discussion was sequenced for a study of cytomegalovirus exposure and HLA in healthy donors. Across the study: Among the 398 genotyped donors, 81% were placed in the Caucasian-associated ancestry cluster.

The sample holds a few counts of this clone. V was clipped by 1 base and J by 4 bases; unmatched bases: 9. In germline, CDR1 is SGHTA, CDR2 FQGNSA. This CDR3 has 16 amino acids. The PCR used 60 Vbeta and 13 Jbeta primers. Libraries were prepared by immunoSEQ multiplex PCR; TCRdb keeps only in-frame clonotypes and omits some of them. Altogether about 100,000 clones are present, roughly 80% being singletons, with the ten largest covering less than 9.5%. As for the donors, each was a healthy bone marrow donor. This TCR came from a man in his forties or fifties in good health and CMV-seropositive. The sequencing input was PBMCs. J is TRBJ2-5 and V is TRBV7-2; TRBD1 agrees at 7 bases. CDR3 region: CASSLVLEQGLETQYF. The CDR3 nucleotides are TGTGCCAGCAGCTTAGTGCTGGAACAGGGGTTAGAGACCCAGTACTTC.